The next 22 T cell receptor beta chains were all read from a single sample in a study of molecular identifiers for immune sequencing clone quantification. Each CDR3 protein gets one entry after TCRdb re-called the PCR reads with MiXCR. This sample yields approximately 500,000 distinct CDR3 sequences, of which approximately 25% are seen a single time; roughly 0.79% belongs to the top ten. The specimen was naive CD8+ T cells from blood, with Jurkat cell RNA spiked in. Specified subset: FACS-sorted CD8+CD4-CCR7+CD45RA+ naive T cells. Receptors were obtained from a human donor in good health. Some libraries in this study had Jurkat cell RNA spiked in.

V and J are TRBV27 and TRBJ2-1; D not certain. With 5 bases removed from V and 5 bases from J, the gap between germline ends came to 16 bases. CDR3 size: 15 residues. Germline V gene sequence: CDR1 MNHEY, CDR2 SMNVEV (reference sequence). For the CDR3, the DNA is TGTGCCAGCAGTCAAGCTCCGTCTGGGGACAATGAGCAGTTCTTC. Amino acids: CASSQAPSGDNEQFF.

There are many counts of this clonotype. The CDR3 DNA sequence: TGTGCCAGCAGTTATCTTCGGGACAGGGTGCCAGATACGCAGTATTTT. Translation: CASSYLRDRVPDTQYF. This chain uses TRBV6-2 or TRBV6-3 with TRBJ2-3; 9 positions agree with TRBD1. CDR1 is MNHEY and CDR2 is SVGEGT in the germline V gene. Unmatched junction bases numbered 8, after V lost 3 bases and J lost 4 bases. The CDR3 totals 16 residues.

Comments on this clonotype: This may be a read error: a much more frequent sequence differs by one nucleotide. This chain uses TRBV7-9 with TRBJ2-5; 7 bases are shared with TRBD1. Germline values: CDR1 SEHNR, CDR2 FQNEAQ (reference sequence). The CDR3 consists of 16 residues. CDR3: CSSSELQGSVGETQYF. In DNA, the CDR3 is TGTTCCAGCAGCGAACTACAGGGGTCGGTTGGAGAGACCCAGTACTTC.

For this clonotype: One end of the junction varies from germline; a read error may be responsible. The chain recombines TRBV27 with TRBJ2-7; 8 nucleotides agree with TRBD2. The V gene's germline CDR1 is MNHEY and CDR2 SMNVEV (reference sequence). The CDR3 contains 13 residues. The CDR3 DNA follows: TGTGCCAGCAGTTCGGCTAGCGGGTACGAGCGGTACTTC. It is translated as CASSSASGYERYF.

This clonotype was recorded many times. The chain carries TRBV29-1 and TRBJ2-7; 9 bases line up with TRBD2. Germline CDR1 SQVTM, CDR2 ANQGSEA. The CDR3 contains 15 residues. The V segment lost 0 bases and the J segment 4 bases; nucleotides outside the gene matches: 7. The CDR3 loop is CSVEDPSGAYYEQYF. CDR3 DNA sequence: TGCAGCGTTGAAGATCCTAGCGGGGCTTATTACGAGCAGTACTTC.

This clonotype was recorded many times. The chain is built from TRBV4-1 and TRBJ2-2; D is unresolved. The ends were cut back, 3 bases at V and 6 bases at J, with 5 bases in the middle. This CDR3 has 12 amino acids. CDR1 is MGHRA and CDR2 is YSYEKL in the germline V gene. The chain's CDR3 is CASSQKAGELFF. The CDR3 DNA is TGCGCCAGCAGCCAGAAGGCCGGGGAGCTGTTTTTT.

There are a few counts of this clonotype. The chain carries TRBV27 and TRBJ1-1; 12 bases line up with TRBD1. The V gene's germline CDR1 is MNHEY and CDR2 SMNVEV (reference sequence). The CDR3 length is 14 residues. The V gene end was trimmed by 6 bases and the J gene end by 1 base; junction bases not matched to a gene: 0. The CDR3 coding sequence is TGTGCCAGCAGGGGACAGGGGGCGAACACTGAAGCTTTCTTT. Its protein is CASRGQGANTEAFF.

This clonotype has only one observation. Germline and junction disagree at one end, which may indicate a read error. The chain employs TRBV9 and TRBJ2-7; no clear D. Germline values: CDR1 SGDLS, CDR2 YYNGEE. The CDR3 runs to 13 residues. As DNA, the CDR3 is TGTGACAGCAGCGTAGTCCTAGGAGACGAGCAGTACTTC. Translating gives CDSSVVLGDEQYF.

This clonotype was recorded many times. The genes are TRBV29-1 and TRBJ2-1; maybe TRBD1 (5 bases). V lost 6 bases and J lost 9, with 12 bases in between. The germline gives CDR1 SQVTM, CDR2 ANQGSEA. This CDR3 has 11 residues. CDR3 in amino acids: CSVRDFGEQFF. Written as DNA, the CDR3 is TGCAGCGTCAGGGATTTCGGTGAGCAGTTCTTC.

This clonotype turned up a few times. The chain couples TRBV7-6 to TRBJ1-3; D gene unclear. Germline CDR1 SGHVS, CDR2 FNYEAQ. Between the trimmed V and J ends, which lost 1 base and 0 bases, there was a span of 7 bases. The CDR3 is 15 amino acids. Here the CDR3 reads CASSLDSGSGNTIYF. CDR3 in DNA: TGTGCCAGCAGCTTAGATTCGGGCTCTGGAAACACCATATATTTT.

This clonotype was observed a handful of times. The chain combines TRBV21-1 with TRBJ2-5; TRBD1, as called in the table, went unchecked against the DNA. TRBV21-1 is shown as a pseudogene. The CDR3 has 14 residues. CDR3 nucleotides: TGTGCCAGCACCGGGGGAAGGACGGTCGAGACCCAGTACTTC. This translates into CASTGGRTVETQYF.

The rearrangement uses TRBV6-5 and TRBJ1-5; 8 bases map to TRBD1. V shed 5 bases and J 0 bases; nucleotides not matched to a gene: 6. The CDR3 is made up of 16 amino acids. Germline lookup yields CDR1 MNHEY and CDR2 SVGAGI. CDR3 sequence: CASSRQGPNSNQPQHF. Here the CDR3 DNA reads TGTGCCAGCAGTAGACAGGGGCCAAATAGCAATCAGCCCCAGCATTTT.

This clonotype came up a few times. The chain's CDR3 is CASSQSAGYGYTF. The CDR3 nucleotides read TGTGCCAGCAGCCAATCTGCGGGATATGGCTACACCTTC. The genes are TRBV16 and TRBJ1-2; D unresolved. CDR3 length: 13 residues. Germline loops: CDR1 KGHSY, CDR2 FQNENV. Trimming cost V 0 bases and J 5 bases, with 7 bases left between them.

This clonotype was seen repeatedly, ten times or more. The genes are TRBV7-8 and TRBJ2-1; tentatively, D is TRBD1 or TRBD2 (5 bases each). V was trimmed by 5 bases and J by 3 bases, leaving 8 bases between them. Germline assignment: CDR1 SGHVS and CDR2 FQNEAQ. The CDR3 totals 13 residues. This chain's CDR3 is CASSLGDYNEQFF. CDR3 sequence (DNA): TGTGCCAGCAGCCTGGGGGACTACAATGAGCAGTTCTTC.

The chain is built from TRBV6-2 or TRBV6-3 and TRBJ1-1; D ambiguous. The V and J ends lost 3 bases and 4 bases respectively, with 18 bases between them. Per the germline V gene, CDR1 is MNHEY and CDR2 is SVGEGT. The CDR3 totals 16 residues. CDR3 in DNA: TGTGCCAGCAGTTATTATGAGCAGACTAAGGGCACTGAAGCTTTCTTT. Amino acid sequence: CASSYYEQTKGTEAFF.

This clonotype appeared many times. CDR3 coding DNA: TGCAGTGCTAGAGATCACAGGGCGAACACCGGGGAGCTGTTTTTT. This sequence encodes CSARDHRANTGELFF. The rearrangement joins TRBV20-1 to TRBJ2-2, with a possible D match to TRBD1 (6 bases). The CDR3 runs 15 residues. CDR1 is DFQATT, CDR2 SNEGSKA, per germline (reference sequence). The V gene lost 0 bases and the J gene lost 0 bases, with 8 bases spanning the gap.

The chain is built from TRBV25-1 and TRBJ1-1; D might be TRBD1 (5 bases). V lost 1 base, J lost 6 bases, and 9 bases lay in between. The CDR3 sequence is 13 residues long. Germline V gives CDR1 MGHDK, CDR2 SYGVNS. The CDR3 loop is CASSEFRGAEAFF. The CDR3 DNA is TGTGCCAGCAGTGAATTCCGGGGGGCTGAAGCTTTCTTT.

This chain connects TRBV7-7 to TRBJ2-5; unclear D gene. The V and J ends lost 5 bases and 2 bases respectively, with 12 bases between them. The CDR3 sequence is 14 residues long. Germline assignment: CDR1 SSHAT and CDR2 FNYEAQ (reference sequence). The CDR3 spells CASSLDGLQETQYF. CDR3 nucleotides: TGTGCCAGCAGCCTGGACGGGCTGCAAGAGACCCAGTACTTC.

This clonotype was seen many times. The chain has TRBV28 and TRBJ2-7; the D gene is possibly TRBD1 (5 bases). The CDR3 is 16 residues long. CDR1 is MDHEN, CDR2 SYDVKM, per germline. V lost 3 bases and J lost 3, with 18 bases in between. For the CDR3, the DNA is TGTGCCAGCAGTTTGTTCAGACAGACAGCTAGCTACGAGCAGTACTTC. This sequence encodes CASSLFRQTASYEQYF.

The chain carries TRBV27 and TRBJ1-2; 9 bases are shared with TRBD1. V lost 5 bases, J lost 5 bases, and 3 bases stayed unmatched. CDR1 is MNHEY, CDR2 SMNVEV, per germline (reference sequence). This CDR3 spans 13 amino acids. CDR3 in DNA: TGTGCCAGCAGTACACAGGGGGCGTATGGCTACACCTTC. It yields the protein CASSTQGAYGYTF.

Of note for this clonotype: With a much larger clone just one base away, this may be a read error. The J gene is TRBJ1-4, the V gene TRBV4-1; D call uncertain. CDR3 length equals 14 residues. Germline V gives CDR1 MGHRA, CDR2 YSYEKL. Here the CDR3 DNA reads TGCGCCAGCAGCCAAGATACAAGACCGGAAAAACTGGTTTTT. This gives the protein CASSQDTRPEKLVF.

V is TRBV21-1 and J is TRBJ2-3; the table's D call, TRBD2, was not checked against the DNA. TRBV21-1 is a documented pseudogene. The CDR3 totals 21 residues. The CDR3: CASSKDGARLAGGKSGDWQYF. In nucleotides, the CDR3 is TGTGCCAGCAGCAAAGATGGGGCCCGGCTAGCGGGGGGCAAGAGCGGGGATTGGCAGTATTTT.